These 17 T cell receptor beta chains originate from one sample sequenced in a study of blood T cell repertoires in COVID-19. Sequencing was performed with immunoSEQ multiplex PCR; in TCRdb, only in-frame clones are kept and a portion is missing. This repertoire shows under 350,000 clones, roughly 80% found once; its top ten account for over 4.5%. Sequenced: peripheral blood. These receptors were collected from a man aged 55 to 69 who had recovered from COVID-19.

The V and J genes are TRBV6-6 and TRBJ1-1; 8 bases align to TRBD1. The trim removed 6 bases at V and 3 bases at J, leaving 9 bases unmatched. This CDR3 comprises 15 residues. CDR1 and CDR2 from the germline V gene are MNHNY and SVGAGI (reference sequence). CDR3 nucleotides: TGTGCCAGCAGGCACCCGGGACAGGACCACACTGAAGCTTTCTTT. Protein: CASRHPGQDHTEAFF.

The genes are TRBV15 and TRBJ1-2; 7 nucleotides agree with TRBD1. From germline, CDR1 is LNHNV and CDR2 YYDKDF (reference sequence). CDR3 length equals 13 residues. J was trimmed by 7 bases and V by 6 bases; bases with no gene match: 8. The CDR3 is CATSRIQGGGYTF. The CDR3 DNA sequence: TGTGCCACCAGTAGAATTCAGGGGGGTGGCTACACCTTC.

CDR3 DNA: TGTGCCAGCAGTATCTCTCTCGGGGTGGGGCAGTTCTTC. Protein sequence: CASSISLGVGQFF. V gene TRBV6-5 combines with J gene TRBJ2-1, with a possible D match to TRBD2 (5 bases). The germline gives CDR1 MNHEY, CDR2 SVGAGI. V lost 5 bases and J lost 12, with 17 bases in between. This CDR3 comprises 13 residues.

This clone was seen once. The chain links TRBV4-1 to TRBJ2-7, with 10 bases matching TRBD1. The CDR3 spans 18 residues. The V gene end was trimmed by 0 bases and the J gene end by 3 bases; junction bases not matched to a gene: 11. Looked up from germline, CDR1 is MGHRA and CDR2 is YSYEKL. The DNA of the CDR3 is TGCGCCAGCAGCCAAGATTCTTGGGACAGGGGCTCAGGCTACGAGCAGTACTTC. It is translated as CASSQDSWDRGSGYEQYF.

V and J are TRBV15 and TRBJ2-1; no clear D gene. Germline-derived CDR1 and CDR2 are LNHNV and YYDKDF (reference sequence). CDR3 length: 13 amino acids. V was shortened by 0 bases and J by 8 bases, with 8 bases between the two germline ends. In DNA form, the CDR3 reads TGTGCCACCAGCAGAGATTGGCTCGATGAGCAGTTCTTC. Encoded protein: CATSRDWLDEQFF.

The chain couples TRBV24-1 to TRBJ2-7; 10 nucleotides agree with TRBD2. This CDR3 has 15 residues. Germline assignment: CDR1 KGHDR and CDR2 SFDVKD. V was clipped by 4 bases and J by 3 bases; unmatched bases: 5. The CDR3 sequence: CATSERLAGNYEQYF. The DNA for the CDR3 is TGTGCCACCAGTGAGCGACTAGCGGGTAACTACGAGCAGTACTTC.

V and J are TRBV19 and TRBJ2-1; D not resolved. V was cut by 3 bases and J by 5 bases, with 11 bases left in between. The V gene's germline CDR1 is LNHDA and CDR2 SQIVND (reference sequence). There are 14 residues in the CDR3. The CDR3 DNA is TGTGCCAGTAGTATGGGTTGGGCTAACAATGAGCAGTTCTTC. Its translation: CASSMGWANNEQFF.

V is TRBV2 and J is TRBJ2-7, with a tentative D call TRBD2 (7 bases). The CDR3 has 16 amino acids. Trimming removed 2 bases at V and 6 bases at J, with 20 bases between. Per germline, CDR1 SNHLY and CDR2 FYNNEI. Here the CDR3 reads CASSENLLGGQGEQYF. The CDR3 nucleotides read TGTGCCAGCAGTGAAAATTTGTTGGGGGGGCAAGGCGAGCAGTACTTC.

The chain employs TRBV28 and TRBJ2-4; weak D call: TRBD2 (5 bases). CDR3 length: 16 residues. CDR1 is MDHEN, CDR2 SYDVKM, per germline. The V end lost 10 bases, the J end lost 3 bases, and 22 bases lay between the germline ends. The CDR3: CATLFTAAVGKNIQYF. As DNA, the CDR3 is TGTGCCACCCTGTTCACAGCGGCCGTTGGCAAAAACATTCAGTACTTC.

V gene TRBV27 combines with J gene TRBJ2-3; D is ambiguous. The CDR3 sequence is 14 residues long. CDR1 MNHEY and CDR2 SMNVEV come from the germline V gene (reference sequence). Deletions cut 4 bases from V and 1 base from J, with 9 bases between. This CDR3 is CASSSLLRTDTQYF. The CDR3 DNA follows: TGTGCCAGCAGTTCCCTTCTACGCACAGATACGCAGTATTTT.

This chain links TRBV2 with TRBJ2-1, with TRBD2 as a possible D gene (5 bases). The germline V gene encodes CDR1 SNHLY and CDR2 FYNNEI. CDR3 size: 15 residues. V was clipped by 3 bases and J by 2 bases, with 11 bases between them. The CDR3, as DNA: TGTGCCAGCAGTGACTCTAGCTTAACCTACAATGAGCAGTTCTTC. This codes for CASSDSSLTYNEQFF.

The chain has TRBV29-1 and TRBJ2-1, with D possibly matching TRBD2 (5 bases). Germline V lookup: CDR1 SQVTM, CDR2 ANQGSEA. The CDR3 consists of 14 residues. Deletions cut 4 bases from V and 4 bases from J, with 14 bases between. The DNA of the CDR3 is TGCAGCGTTGCAGAGGACTTACGATACAATGAGCAGTTCTTC. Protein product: CSVAEDLRYNEQFF.

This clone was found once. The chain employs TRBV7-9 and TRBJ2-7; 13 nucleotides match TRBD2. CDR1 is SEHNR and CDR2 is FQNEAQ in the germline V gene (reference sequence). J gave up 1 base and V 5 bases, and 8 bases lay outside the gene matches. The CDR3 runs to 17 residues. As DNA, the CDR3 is TGTGCCAGCAGCGGATTGACTAGCGGGGGGCATTCCTACGAGCAGTACTTC. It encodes CASSGLTSGGHSYEQYF.

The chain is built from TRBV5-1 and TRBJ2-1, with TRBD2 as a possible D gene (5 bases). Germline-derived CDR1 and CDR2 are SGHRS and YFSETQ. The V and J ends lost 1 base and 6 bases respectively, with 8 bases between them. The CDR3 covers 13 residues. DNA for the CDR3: TGCGCCAGCAGCTTGACTAGTTTCAATGAGCAGTTCTTC. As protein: CASSLTSFNEQFF.

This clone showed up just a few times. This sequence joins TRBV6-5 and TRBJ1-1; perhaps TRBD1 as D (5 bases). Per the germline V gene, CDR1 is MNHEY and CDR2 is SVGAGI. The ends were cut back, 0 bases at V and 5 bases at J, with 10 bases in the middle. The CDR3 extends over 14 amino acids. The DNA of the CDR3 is TGTGCCAGCAGTTACTCGACAGTTCAGACTGAAGCTTTCTTT. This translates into CASSYSTVQTEAFF.

CDR3 nucleotide sequence: TGTGCCAGCAGCACCCGGACAGGGCGTAATGAAAAACTGTTTTTT. It encodes CASSTRTGRNEKLFF. The rearrangement joins TRBV5-4 to TRBJ1-4, with 8 bases identical to TRBD1. V lost 4 bases, J lost 4 bases, and 6 bases stayed unmatched. The CDR3 runs to 15 residues. The germline V gene has CDR1 SGHNT and CDR2 YYREEE (reference sequence).

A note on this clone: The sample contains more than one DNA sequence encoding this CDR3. CDR3 amino acids: CASRDRANYGYTF. The CDR3 region has the DNA TGTGCCAGTAGGGACAGAGCTAACTATGGCTACACCTTC. The V gene is TRBV19, the J gene TRBJ1-2; D is perhaps TRBD1 (6 bases). Trimming removed 6 bases at V and 0 bases at J, with 8 bases between. The CDR3 covers 13 residues. The germline gives CDR1 LNHDA, CDR2 SQIVND (reference sequence).